A selection of T cell receptor beta chains follows, all from one sample in a study. TCRdb re-called the reads through MiXCR, storing one row per CDR3 protein. The table shows about 7,100 distinct CDR3 sequences, with over 30% occurring only once. Sequenced sample: blood. These receptors all stem from a human donor. Each CDR3 is given with its conserved first and last residue. The D gene is left open where the match is weak. The listing skips clone size in some rows; elsewhere it reads once, few, many or a size class.

V	D	size	J	DNA	CDR3
TRBV30	TRBD1	medium-sized	TRBJ1-6	TGTGCCTGGAGTTCCGGAGGGGGCTTTTCTAATTCACCCCTCCACTTT	CAWSSGGGFSNSPLHF
TRBV25-1	.	many	TRBJ1-1	TGTGCCAGCAGGGTATCTAGTAACACTGAAGCTTTCTTT	CASRVSSNTEAFF
TRBV18	TRBD1	.	TRBJ1-1	TGTGCCAGCTCACCATGGACAGGGACGGCTGAAGCTTTCTTT	CASSPWTGTAEAFF
TRBV20-1	.	.	TRBJ2-7	TGCAGTGCTAGAGTTTGGGGAGGGGGCCGCTCCTACGAGCAGTACTTC	CSARVWGGGRSYEQYF
TRBV29-1	.	.	TRBJ2-5	TGCAGCGTGACGGCAGGGAGGCAAGAGACCCAGTACTTC	CSVTAGRQETQYF
TRBV20-1	.	.	TRBJ2-1	TGCAGTGCTAGTGAGGTAGCGGAGTACAATGAGCAGTTCTTC	CSASEVAEYNEQFF
TRBV5-1	.	medium-sized	TRBJ1-5	TGCGCCAGCAGCTTAACTTCAGATCAGCCCCAGCATTTT	CASSLTSDQPQHF
TRBV20-1	TRBD1	few	TRBJ2-7	TGCAGTGCTAGCCCGGGGACAGGGCCGAGCGAGCAGTACTTC	CSASPGTGPSEQYF
TRBV29-1	.	few	TRBJ2-7	TGCAGCGTAGGGATAGCCACCTACGAGCAGTACTTC	CSVGIATYEQYF
TRBV6-2/TRBV6-3	.	.	TRBJ1-2	TGTGCCAGCGTTGGTTACCAGGGCAGGCATGGCTACACCTTC	CASVGYQGRHGYTF
TRBV14	TRBD2	few	TRBJ2-1	TGTGCCAGCACCTACGAACCGGGACTAGCTCCTTTGGGGCAGTTCTTC	CASTYEPGLAPLGQFF
TRBV29-1	TRBD1	medium-sized	TRBJ1-4	TGCAGCGTTTCAAAACAGGGGGCGCGTGAAAAACTGTTTTTT	CSVSKQGAREKLFF